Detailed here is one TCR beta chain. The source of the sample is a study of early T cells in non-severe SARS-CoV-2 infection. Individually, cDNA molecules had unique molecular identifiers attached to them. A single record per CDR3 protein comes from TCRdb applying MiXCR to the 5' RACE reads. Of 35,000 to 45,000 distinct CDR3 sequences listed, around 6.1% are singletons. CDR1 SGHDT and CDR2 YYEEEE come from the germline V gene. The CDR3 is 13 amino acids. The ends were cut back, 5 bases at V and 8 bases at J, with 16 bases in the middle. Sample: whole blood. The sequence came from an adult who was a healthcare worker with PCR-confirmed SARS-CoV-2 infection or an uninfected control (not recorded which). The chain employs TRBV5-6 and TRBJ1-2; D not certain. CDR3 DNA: TGTGCCAGCAGTCTTACGTCTGGAGGAGGCTACACCTTC. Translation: CASSLTSGGGYTF. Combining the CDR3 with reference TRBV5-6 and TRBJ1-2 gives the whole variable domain DAGVTQSPTHLIKTRGQQVTLRCSPKSGHDTVSWYQQALGQGPQFIFQYYEEEERQRGNFPDRFSGHQFPNYSSELNVNALLLGDSALYLCASSLTSGGGYTFGSGTRLTVV.